These 23 T cell receptor beta chains share one sample of origin, sequenced in a study of T-cell memory formation after mild COVID-19. MiXCR was run by TCRdb on the 5' RACE reads, yielding one entry per CDR3 protein. The data show about 470,000 distinct CDR3 sequences, with around a sixth seen just once and roughly 12% held by the top ten. The sequenced sample consisted of PBMCs or a T cell subset sorted from them (not recorded which). These receptors were collected from an adult woman who had mild COVID-19 (a few samples of this study predate the infection). Cell type and time point are not known.

The V gene is TRBV6-2 or TRBV6-3, the J gene TRBJ2-1; D unclear. This CDR3 comprises 15 residues. V lost 9 bases, J lost 6 bases, and 21 bases lay in between. Germline V gives CDR1 MNHEY, CDR2 SVGEGT. For the CDR3, the DNA is TGTGCCAGGGTCGCCTCAGGCTGTCTTCCCAATGAGCAGTTCTTC. Encoded protein: CARVASGCLPNEQFF.

The chain uses TRBV6-5 and TRBJ1-6; TRBD1 aligns across 7 bases. J lost 6 bases, V lost 5 bases, and 4 bases had no gene match. The CDR3 extends over 14 amino acids. In germline, CDR1 is MNHEY, CDR2 SVGAGI. The chain's CDR3 is CASSQRQGNSPLHF. The CDR3 DNA reads as TGTGCCAGCAGTCAGCGACAGGGTAATTCACCCCTCCACTTT.

This clonotype was seen a handful of times. The rearrangement links TRBV18 to TRBJ1-1; 10 bases are shared with TRBD1. CDR3 length: 17 amino acids. The trim removed 3 bases at V and 1 base at J, leaving 8 bases unmatched. The germline CDR1 and CDR2 sequences are KGHSH and LQKENI. The CDR3 DNA sequence: TGTGCCAGCTCACCGGACAGGGGGTTTATGGCGAACACTGAAGCTTTCTTT. Its translation: CASSPDRGFMANTEAFF. Using reference TRBV18 and TRBJ1-1 for the parts outside the CDR3, the full variable domain is NAGVMQNPRHLVRRRGQEARLRCSPMKGHSHVYWYRQLPEEGLKFMVYLQKENIIDESGMPKERFSAEFPKEGPSILRIQQVVRGDSAAYFCASSPDRGFMANTEAFFGQGTRLTVV.

This clonotype showed up just a few times. The rearrangement joins TRBV24-1 to TRBJ2-3; the match to TRBD2 covers 13 bases. The CDR3 is 17 amino acids. Germline V gene lookup returns CDR1 KGHDR and CDR2 SFDVKD. The J segment lost 4 bases and the V segment lost 1 base, leaving 4 bases of the junction unmatched. This CDR3 reads CATSDFRLAGGPDTQYF. The CDR3 region has the DNA TGTGCCACCAGTGATTTCCGACTAGCGGGAGGTCCAGATACGCAGTATTTT.

This chain connects TRBV2 to TRBJ1-2; D perhaps matches TRBD1 (6 bases). CDR1 is SNHLY, CDR2 FYNNEI, per germline. The length of the CDR3 is 11 residues. Trimming took 8 bases from V and 7 from J, leaving 11 bases between them. The CDR3 spells CASGGAGGYTF. The DNA for the CDR3 is TGTGCCAGCGGGGGGGCTGGTGGCTACACCTTC.

This clonotype was found a few times. The chain couples TRBV5-1 to TRBJ1-1; weak D call: TRBD1 (5 bases). Trimming took off 4 bases at V and 0 bases at J, with 10 bases between the two ends. The CDR3 consists of 14 residues. Germline-derived CDR1 and CDR2 are SGHRS and YFSETQ. CDR3 nucleotides: TGCGCCAGCAGCAGAGACAGCGTGAACACTGAAGCTTTCTTT. Its protein product is CASSRDSVNTEAFF.

This clonotype was detected many times. The chain links TRBV4-3 to TRBJ1-2, with D unclear. The ends were cut back, 4 bases at V and 0 bases at J, with 15 bases in the middle. Germline values: CDR1 LGHNA, CDR2 YSLEER. This CDR3 is built from 16 residues. The CDR3 coding sequence is TGCGCCAGCAGCCCAGCATGGAAGTGGACTAACTATGGCTACACCTTC. Protein product: CASSPAWKWTNYGYTF.

The chain links TRBV9 to TRBJ2-5; tentatively, D is TRBD2 (5 bases). This CDR3 is built from 18 residues. Germline values: CDR1 SGDLS, CDR2 YYNGEE. Trimming took 0 bases from V and 2 from J, leaving 20 bases between them. The CDR3 here is CASSVDAVRGVLQETQYF. The CDR3 coding sequence is TGTGCCAGCAGCGTAGACGCGGTCCGGGGTGTGTTGCAAGAGACCCAGTACTTC.

This clonotype was recorded a few times. The V gene is TRBV6-5, the J gene TRBJ2-1; the D is unclear. The ends were cut back, 0 bases at V and 7 bases at J, with 7 bases in the middle. Germline CDR1 reads MNHEY; CDR2 reads SVGAGI. The CDR3 runs 13 residues. The CDR3 region has the DNA TGTGCCAGCAGTTACTCGACCGGGAATGAGCAGTTCTTC. Translating gives CASSYSTGNEQFF.

This clonotype was counted between two and nine times. The chain couples TRBV7-9 to TRBJ1-2; no reliable D call. The CDR3 is 14 amino acids. Trimming pared 3 bases from V and 4 bases from J, leaving 12 bases between. CDR1 and CDR2 from the germline V gene are SEHNR and FQNEAQ (reference sequence). CDR3: CASSFPDKRYGYTF. The CDR3 DNA follows: TGTGCCAGCAGCTTCCCCGACAAGCGCTATGGCTACACCTTC.

This clonotype has only a few counts. The chain combines TRBV7-9 with TRBJ2-3; TRBD1 agrees at 12 bases. J lost 7 bases, V lost 6 bases, and 5 bases had no gene match. From germline, CDR1 is SEHNR and CDR2 FQNEAQ (reference sequence). The CDR3 loop spans 14 amino acids. The CDR3 DNA reads TGTGCCAGCAGGACCGGGACAGGGGGCTATACGCAGTATTTT. Amino acid sequence: CASRTGTGGYTQYF.

This clonotype occurred a few times. CDR3 protein: CASSGEYSYNEQFF. CDR3 bases: TGTGCCAGCAGCGGAGAATACTCCTACAATGAGCAGTTCTTC. V is TRBV6-6 and J is TRBJ2-1; D remains unclear. CDR3 size: 14 residues. The V gene lost 6 bases and the J gene lost 0 bases, with 9 bases spanning the gap. CDR1 MNHNY and CDR2 SVGAGI come from the germline V gene (reference sequence).

This clonotype was observed a few times. This chain links TRBV18 with TRBJ1-1; D is possibly TRBD1 (6 bases). The V gene lost 5 bases and the J gene lost 6 bases, with 13 bases spanning the gap. CDR1 is KGHSH and CDR2 is LQKENI in the germline V gene. The CDR3 is made up of 13 amino acids. In DNA, the CDR3 is TGTGCCAGCTCATGGGGGAAGGGGGCTGAAGCTTTCTTT. Its translation is CASSWGKGAEAFF.

The chain uses TRBV5-1 and TRBJ2-3; D remains ambiguous. The CDR3 has 12 amino acids. The V and J ends lost 1 base and 7 bases respectively, with 7 bases between them. CDR1 is SGHRS and CDR2 is YFSETQ in the germline V gene. CDR3 in amino acids: CASSLTDYTQYF. CDR3 nucleotide sequence: TGCGCCAGCAGCTTGACAGACTATACGCAGTATTTT.

This chain uses TRBV11-2 with TRBJ2-5; TRBD1 aligns across 7 bases. This CDR3 comprises 14 residues. Germline V gene sequence: CDR1 SGHAT, CDR2 FQNNGV. The V gene end was trimmed by 0 bases and the J gene end by 4 bases; junction bases not matched to a gene: 2. This CDR3 is CASSLESGGETQYF. The CDR3 DNA reads TGTGCCAGCAGCTTAGAATCAGGGGGAGAGACCCAGTACTTC. Full variable domain (outside the CDR3, taken from reference TRBV11-2 and TRBJ2-5): EAGVAQSPRYKIIEKRQSVAFWCNPISGHATLYWYQQILGQGPKLLIQFQNNGVVDDSQLPKDRFSAERLKGVDSTLKIQPAKLEDSAVYLCASSLESGGETQYFGPGTRLLVL.

This rearrangement joins TRBV7-8 to TRBJ2-4; 7 bases are a match to TRBD2. Per germline, CDR1 SGHVS and CDR2 FQNEAQ. The length of the CDR3 is 14 residues. The V segment lost 7 bases and the J segment 0 bases; nucleotides outside the gene matches: 3. CDR3 DNA sequence: TGTGCCAGCAAGGAGCGGGAAGCCAAAAACATTCAGTACTTC. Amino acids: CASKEREAKNIQYF.

The chain joins TRBV27 to TRBJ2-7; 9 nucleotides match TRBD1. CDR3 length equals 14 residues. The V gene's germline CDR1 is MNHEY and CDR2 SMNVEV (reference sequence). With V trimmed by 3 bases and J by 4 bases, 4 bases remained unmatched. The CDR3 region is CASSFLDRGYEQYF. The CDR3 DNA reads TGTGCCAGCAGTTTCCTAGACAGGGGGTACGAGCAGTACTTC.

This chain joins TRBV24-1 and TRBJ2-5, with D perhaps TRBD2 (5 bases). CDR3 length equals 11 residues. CDR1 and CDR2 (germline): KGHDR, SFDVKD. Deletions cut 6 bases from V and 5 bases from J, with 6 bases between. The CDR3 spells CATSPGETQYF. In nucleotides, the CDR3 is TGTGCCACCAGTCCGGGGGAGACCCAGTACTTC.

This clonotype was detected ten times or more. The chain uses TRBV20-1 and TRBJ1-6, with D perhaps TRBD1 (6 bases). The length of the CDR3 is 15 residues. Germline CDR1 DFQATT, CDR2 SNEGSKA (reference sequence). V was trimmed by 6 bases and J by 9 bases, leaving 21 bases between them. Here the CDR3 reads CSAATLAGESSPLHF. CDR3 sequence (DNA): TGCAGTGCCGCTACTTTGGCAGGGGAGAGTTCACCCCTCCACTTT.

The CDR3 reads CASSYGNIQYF. As DNA, the CDR3 is TGTGCCAGCAGTTACGGAAACATTCAGTACTTC. The chain couples TRBV6-5 to TRBJ2-4; no clear D. Germline V CDR1 and CDR2: MNHEY, SVGAGI. The CDR3 covers 11 residues. V was trimmed by 2 bases and J by 6 bases, leaving 2 bases between them.

This chain connects TRBV3-1 to TRBJ2-5; 7 bases agree with TRBD2. J gave up 4 bases and V 8 bases, and 7 bases lay outside the gene matches. Germline CDR1 is LGHDT and CDR2 is YNNKEL (reference sequence). There are 13 residues in the CDR3. The CDR3 DNA is TGTGCCAGCGCACCTAGCGGAGTAGAGACCCAGTACTTC. Its translation is CASAPSGVETQYF.

The CDR3 DNA reads TGTGCCAGTAGTGTGACAGGGAGTCCTCCTGGCTACACCTTC. Amino acid sequence: CASSVTGSPPGYTF. J is TRBJ1-2 and V is TRBV19; 7 bases line up with TRBD1. After removal of 5 bases from V and 7 bases from J, the junction contained 10 bases not matched to a gene. CDR1 LNHDA and CDR2 SQIVND come from the germline V gene (reference sequence). The CDR3 totals 14 residues.

This clonotype came up a few times. The V call is TRBV6-2 or TRBV6-3, the J call TRBJ2-7; D is possibly TRBD2 (6 bases). This CDR3 contains 12 residues. CDR1 MNHEY and CDR2 SVGEGT come from the germline V gene. The V end was cut by 8 bases, the J end by 2 bases, with 10 bases between. The CDR3 DNA reads TGTGCCAGCGATAGCGGCCCCTACGAGCAGTACTTC. Translated: CASDSGPYEQYF.